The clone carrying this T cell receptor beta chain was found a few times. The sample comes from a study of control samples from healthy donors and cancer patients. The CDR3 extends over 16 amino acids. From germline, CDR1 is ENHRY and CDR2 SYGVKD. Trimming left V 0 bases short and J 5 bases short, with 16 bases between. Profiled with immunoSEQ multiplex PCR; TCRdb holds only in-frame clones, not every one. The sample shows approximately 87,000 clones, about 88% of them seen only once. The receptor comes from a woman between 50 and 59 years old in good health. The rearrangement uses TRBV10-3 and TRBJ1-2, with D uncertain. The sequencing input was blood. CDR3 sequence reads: CAISESTPWEKYGYTF. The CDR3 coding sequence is TGTGCCATCAGTGAGTCAACCCCCTGGGAAAAATATGGCTACACCTTC.